This T cell receptor beta chain was captured by sequencing in a study of regulatory T cells. Whole-study findings and limits: CD3G-deficient patients' regulatory T cells showed reduced Shannon diversity versus autologous conventional CD4+ and control regulatory cells. In patients, unique TRB V-J pairs were restricted and V/J usage skewed, especially in Tregs.

Primers: 52 TRBV forward and 13 TRBJ reverse. Sequencing used immunoSEQ multiplex PCR; TCRdb keeps in-frame clones, though not all of them. This sample yields more than 5,000 clones, of which roughly nine tenths are seen a single time; 1.9% belongs to the top ten. Of note for this clone: What it binds is not known.

This CDR3 has 14 amino acids. Germline V gives CDR1 MDHEN, CDR2 SYDVKM. V dropped 5 bases and J dropped 8 bases, with 16 bases sitting between them. The chain carries TRBV28 and TRBJ2-4; D is perhaps TRBD2 (6 bases). Input material: CD4+ Tregs sorted from blood. This receptor was obtained from a person aged 18-35 years with CD3G deficiency. As DNA, the CDR3 is TGTGCCAGCAGTGTTAGCGGAGAGGGGTACATTCAGTACTTC. Amino acids: CASSVSGEGYIQYF.